Below are 2 T cell receptor beta chains sequenced from a single sample in a study of monozygotic twins with inflammatory bowel disease. TCRdb re-called the 5' RACE reads; every CDR3 protein appears as one record, without DNA. Seen in this sample are around 450,000 distinct CDR3 sequences; the ten most common clones hold 2% to 2.5%. Input material: blood. The receptors were gathered from a human donor with ulcerative colitis or Crohn's disease, or a healthy co-twin of an affected twin (not recorded which).

The CDR3 region is CASSLERNSFPYEQYF. The chain couples TRBV7-2 to TRBJ2-7; with no DNA, the TCRdb D assignment of TRBD2 cannot be verified. CDR3 size: 16 residues. Germline V gene data show CDR1 as SGHTA and CDR2 as FQGNSA.

The chain links TRBV7-9 to TRBJ1-4. CDR3 length: 13 amino acids. Germline-derived CDR1 and CDR2 are SEHNR and FQNEAQ (reference sequence). This CDR3 reads CASSFVMDEKLFF.